This entry lists 17 T cell receptor beta chains sequenced from one sample in a study of blood T cell repertoires in COVID-19. TCRdb's table, derived via immunoSEQ multiplex PCR, lists solely in-frame clones and lacks some. The table has 240,000 or so clones, just under 85% seen once. Sequenced material: peripheral blood. These receptors all stem from an elderly woman with acute or convalescent COVID-19.

V is TRBV18 and J is TRBJ2-3; no definite D call. This CDR3 is 13 amino acids long. In germline, CDR1 is KGHSH, CDR2 LQKENI. Trimming shortened V by 3 bases and J by 2 bases, and 6 bases separated the two germline ends. Here the CDR3 DNA reads TGTGCCAGCTCACCCTACGTCACAGATACGCAGTATTTT. It specifies CASSPYVTDTQYF.

The gene calls are TRBV5-4 and TRBJ2-1; 9 bases are a match to TRBD1. The germline V gene has CDR1 SGHNT and CDR2 YYREEE (reference sequence). The junction had 11 bases not matched to a gene; V was cut back by 3 bases and J by 7 bases. The CDR3 extends over 16 amino acids. The CDR3 sequence: CASSSATGGLGNEQFF. The CDR3 nucleotides read TGTGCCAGCAGCTCCGCGACAGGGGGGCTCGGGAATGAGCAGTTCTTC.

The chain employs TRBV29-1 and TRBJ2-1, with 12 bases identical to TRBD2. This CDR3 is 16 amino acids long. The J segment lost 2 bases and the V segment lost 6 bases, leaving 8 bases of the junction unmatched. Germline lookup yields CDR1 SQVTM and CDR2 ANQGSEA. The CDR3 protein is CSVVRASGGAYNEQFF. The CDR3, as DNA: TGCAGCGTCGTCAGGGCTAGCGGGGGGGCCTACAATGAGCAGTTCTTC.

This clone was found once. This sequence joins TRBV6-5 and TRBJ1-2, with TRBD1 matching over 8 bases. CDR3 length: 16 amino acids. Per the germline V gene, CDR1 is MNHEY and CDR2 is SVGAGI. J gave up 2 bases and V 2 bases, and 7 bases lay outside the gene matches. The CDR3 loop is CASSYRTGRSNYGYTF. The CDR3 DNA reads TGTGCCAGCAGTTACAGGACAGGGAGGTCGAACTATGGCTACACCTTC.

The V call is TRBV18, the J call TRBJ1-2; 7 nucleotides line up with TRBD1. Germline CDR1 reads KGHSH; CDR2 reads LQKENI. The CDR3 has 16 amino acids. The ends lost 3 bases at V and 2 bases at J; junction bases unmatched: 9. DNA for the CDR3: TGTGCCAGCTCACCGCCGACAGGGACAGTAAACTATGGCTACACCTTC. The encoded protein is CASSPPTGTVNYGYTF.

CDR3 sequence: CASSPGTGNLLAFF. In DNA form, the CDR3 reads TGTGCCAGCTCACCCGGGACAGGGAATTTGTTAGCTTTCTTT. This chain connects TRBV18 to TRBJ1-1, with 9 bases identical to TRBD1. Trimming at V came to 3 bases and at J to 10 bases, leaving 9 bases not matched to a gene. The CDR3 extends over 14 amino acids. Germline V gene data show CDR1 as KGHSH and CDR2 as LQKENI.

The chain links TRBV30 to TRBJ1-5; TRBD1 agrees at 7 bases. There are 14 residues in the CDR3. The V and J ends lost 7 bases and 7 bases, in that order; junction bases with no gene match: 13. Germline-derived CDR1 and CDR2 are GTSNPN and SVGIG (reference sequence). The CDR3 is CASGAEGARQPQHF. DNA of the CDR3: TGTGCCTCAGGGGCGGAGGGGGCGAGGCAGCCCCAGCATTTT.

The V and J genes are TRBV16 and TRBJ1-4; 7 nucleotides agree with TRBD1. Germline V CDR1 and CDR2: KGHSY, FQNENV. Losses at the gene ends were 5 bases for V and 4 bases for J; bases not matched to a gene: 4. The length of the CDR3 is 14 residues. The CDR3 is CASSTGAVNEKLFF. In DNA, the CDR3 is TGTGCCAGCAGCACAGGGGCGGTTAATGAAAAACTGTTTTTT.

The chain carries TRBV10-3 and TRBJ1-1; D is ambiguous. In germline, CDR1 is ENHRY, CDR2 SYGVKD. The CDR3 has 13 amino acids. With 8 bases removed from V and 4 bases from J, the gap between germline ends came to 14 bases. The CDR3 region has the DNA TGTGCCATCCGGGTTGAGGGTCGCACTGAAGCTTTCTTT. This sequence encodes CAIRVEGRTEAFF.

The chain joins TRBV27 to TRBJ1-4; TRBD1 matches 9 bases. Looked up from germline, CDR1 is MNHEY and CDR2 is SMNVEV (reference sequence). V lost 5 bases and J lost 8; bases outside the gene matches: 9. The CDR3 totals 15 residues. The CDR3 loop is CASSRQQGAGEKLFF. The CDR3 DNA sequence: TGTGCCAGCAGTCGACAACAGGGGGCCGGGGAAAAACTGTTTTTT.

This sequence joins TRBV30 and TRBJ1-1, with a weak D call TRBD1 (5 bases). The CDR3 spans 12 residues. Germline lookup yields CDR1 GTSNPN and CDR2 SVGIG (reference sequence). V lost 4 bases to trimming and J lost 5 bases, with 11 bases between them. CDR3 DNA sequence: TGTGCCTGGACGGAGGGGTGGACTGAAGCTTTCTTT. This encodes CAWTEGWTEAFF.

This chain joins TRBV30 and TRBJ1-5, with 7 bases lining up with TRBD1. The V gene end was trimmed by 4 bases and the J gene end by 2 bases; junction bases not matched to a gene: 2. CDR3 size: 13 residues. The germline V gene has CDR1 GTSNPN and CDR2 SVGIG (reference sequence). The CDR3, as DNA: TGTGCCTGGAATACAGGGGGCAATCAGCCCCAGCATTTT. Translated: CAWNTGGNQPQHF.

The chain couples TRBV7-8 to TRBJ2-1; D call uncertain. The CDR3 runs 11 residues. The germline V gene encodes CDR1 SGHVS and CDR2 FQNEAQ. Trimming shortened V by 5 bases and J by 9 bases, and 8 bases separated the two germline ends. CDR3 region: CASSPSREQFF. The DNA of the CDR3 is TGTGCCAGCAGCCCTTCGCGTGAGCAGTTCTTC.

This clone was seen only once. The chain combines TRBV2 with TRBJ2-3, with TRBD1 matching over 9 bases. The V and J ends lost 6 bases and 8 bases, in that order; junction bases with no gene match: 18. The CDR3 covers 17 residues. Germline-derived CDR1 and CDR2 are SNHLY and FYNNEI. The CDR3 bases are TGTGCCAGCAGGGCCCAACCTTCCGGGACAGGGAAGATTACGCAGTATTTT. It specifies CASRAQPSGTGKITQYF.

This chain joins TRBV2 and TRBJ2-2, with 7 positions matching TRBD2. CDR3 length equals 14 residues. V was clipped by 8 bases and J by 4 bases; unmatched bases: 7. Germline V gives CDR1 SNHLY, CDR2 FYNNEI. For the CDR3, the DNA is TGTGCCAGCCGAGGGAGGGCGGGCACCGGGGAGCTGTTTTTT. As protein: CASRGRAGTGELFF.

The rearrangement joins TRBV5-8 to TRBJ1-6; perhaps TRBD1 as D (5 bases). The V gene lost 0 bases and the J gene lost 7 bases, with 17 bases spanning the gap. CDR3 length: 17 residues. Germline lookup yields CDR1 SGHTS and CDR2 YDEGEE. The CDR3 DNA sequence: TGTGCCAGCAGCTTGGCCCGGGGGAGACCGGGAAATTCACCCCTCCACTTT. It translates to CASSLARGRPGNSPLHF.

The J gene is TRBJ2-1, the V gene TRBV11-2, with 7 bases lining up with TRBD2. Germline V CDR1 and CDR2: SGHAT, FQNNGV. With 1 base clipped from V and 1 base from J, the junction kept 4 bases outside the gene matches. The CDR3 spans 16 residues. The CDR3 DNA follows: TGTGCCAGCAGCTTAGTGACGGGGGGTTCCTACAATGAGCAGTTCTTC. Translated: CASSLVTGGSYNEQFF. The full variable domain, with the rest looked up from reference TRBV11-2 and TRBJ2-1, is EAGVAQSPRYKIIEKRQSVAFWCNPISGHATLYWYQQILGQGPKLLIQFQNNGVVDDSQLPKDRFSAERLKGVDSTLKIQPAKLEDSAVYLCASSLVTGGSYNEQFFGPGTRLTVL.